A single sample is the source of the 29 T cell receptor beta chains below, sequenced in a study of control samples from healthy donors and cancer patients. The repertoire was sequenced with immunoSEQ multiplex PCR; TCRdb's copy has only in-frame clones and lacks some. The sample carries 95,000 to 100,000 clones, almost 85% recorded once. Source material: blood. Source of these receptors: a man in his 60s in good health.

This clone was counted once. The chain joins TRBV6-5 to TRBJ1-1; weak D call: TRBD1 (6 bases). Trimming stripped 3 bases from V and 8 bases from J, with 16 bases between. The CDR3 has 14 residues. Germline V lookup: CDR1 MNHEY, CDR2 SVGAGI. The CDR3 DNA is TGTGCCAGCAGTTATGGCAGGGGCCTTCGAGAAGCTTTCTTT. Its translation: CASSYGRGLREAFF.

The chain joins TRBV2 to TRBJ2-3; the D gene could be TRBD1 or TRBD2 (7 bases each). V lost 0 bases and J 1 base, leaving 11 bases between the germline ends. This CDR3 region has 16 residues. CDR1 is SNHLY and CDR2 is FYNNEI in the germline V gene. The CDR3 spells CASSEAGGTGTDTQYF. The CDR3 DNA sequence: TGTGCCAGCAGTGAAGCCGGGGGGACAGGCACAGATACGCAGTATTTT.

The chain uses TRBV29-1 and TRBJ1-4; D is possibly TRBD1 (5 bases). Germline CDR1 and CDR2: SQVTM and ANQGSEA. Trimming shortened V by 4 bases and J by 4 bases, and 13 bases separated the two germline ends. The length of the CDR3 is 14 residues. CDR3 bases: TGCAGCGTTGGCCCAAGACAGAGTAATGAAAAACTGTTTTTT. It is translated as CSVGPRQSNEKLFF.

The chain links TRBV2 to TRBJ2-2; D remains unclear. The CDR3 covers 13 residues. Per germline, CDR1 SNHLY and CDR2 FYNNEI. V was shortened by 7 bases and J by 6 bases, with 12 bases between the two germline ends. CDR3 in amino acids: CASKLGIAGELFF. CDR3 sequence (DNA): TGTGCCAGCAAGTTGGGAATCGCCGGGGAGCTGTTTTTT.

Only one count was recorded for this clone. The rearrangement links TRBV28 to TRBJ2-7; 10 bases agree with TRBD1. This CDR3 is built from 17 residues. J was trimmed by 4 bases and V by 0 bases; bases with no gene match: 9. The germline gives CDR1 MDHEN, CDR2 SYDVKM. CDR3 DNA: TGTGCCAGCAGTTTATGGGGGGGTGCGGACAGGGGGTACGAGCAGTACTTC. Amino acids: CASSLWGGADRGYEQYF. The full variable domain, with the rest looked up from reference TRBV28 and TRBJ2-7, is DVKVTQSSRYLVKRTGEKVFLECVQDMDHENMFWYRQDPGLGLRLIYFSYDVKMKEKGDIPEGYSVSREKKERFSLILESASTNQTSMYLCASSLWGGADRGYEQYFGPGTRLTVT.

The chain is built from TRBV21-1 and TRBJ1-5; the table assigns TRBD1, which was not confirmed against the DNA. TRBV21-1 is labeled a pseudogene. The CDR3 is made up of 19 amino acids. In DNA, the CDR3 is TGTGCCAGCAGCAATTACGCAGGGGGAGTCGTGGTTAGCAATCAGCCCCAGCATTTT. As protein: CASSNYAGGVVVSNQPQHF.

In this sample, this clone turned up once. V gene TRBV9 combines with J gene TRBJ1-1; D is uncertain. Germline lookup yields CDR1 SGDLS and CDR2 YYNGEE. The CDR3 is made up of 14 amino acids. V gave up 3 bases and J gave up 10 bases, with 19 bases separating them. In DNA form, the CDR3 reads TGTGCCAGCAGCGGCGACGGGGAGGCCTTTGTAGCTTTCTTT. Protein sequence: CASSGDGEAFVAFF.

The chain uses TRBV5-1 and TRBJ2-2; no clear D. With 4 bases removed from V and 1 base from J, the gap between germline ends came to 11 bases. The germline gives CDR1 SGHRS, CDR2 YFSETQ. CDR3 length: 15 amino acids. The CDR3 sequence is CASSAEAGNTGELFF. The CDR3 DNA follows: TGCGCCAGCAGCGCTGAGGCAGGGAACACCGGGGAGCTGTTTTTT. Supplemented by reference TRBV5-1 and TRBJ2-2, the full variable domain reads KAGVTQTPRYLIKTRGQQVTLSCSPISGHRSVSWYQQTPGQGLQFLFEYFSETQRNKGNFPGRFSGRQFSNSRSEMNVSTLELGDSALYLCASSAEAGNTGELFFGEGSRLTVL.

The rearrangement joins TRBV29-1 to TRBJ1-1; 10 nucleotides align to TRBD1. The CDR3 runs to 14 residues. V lost 6 bases, J lost 0 bases, and 4 bases stayed unmatched. Germline V gives CDR1 SQVTM, CDR2 ANQGSEA. CDR3 nucleotide sequence: TGCAGCGTAGGGGACAGGGGACTGAACACTGAAGCTTTCTTT. As protein: CSVGDRGLNTEAFF.

V usage is TRBV7-3 and J usage is TRBJ2-1; D uncertain. V was pared by 0 bases and J by 10 bases, with 4 bases between. Germline CDR1 reads SGHTA; CDR2 reads FQGTGA. The CDR3 runs to 11 residues. The CDR3 DNA sequence: TGTGCCAGCAGCTTAACAGGAGAGCAGTTCTTC. This sequence encodes CASSLTGEQFF.

The chain carries TRBV6-6 and TRBJ1-1; D unresolved. Germline loops: CDR1 MNHNY, CDR2 SVGAGI (reference sequence). With 0 bases removed from V and 8 bases from J, the gap between germline ends came to 7 bases. The CDR3 totals 12 residues. In nucleotides, the CDR3 is TGTGCCAGCAGTTACTCTAGTTACGAAGCTTTCTTT. Translated: CASSYSSYEAFF.

V is TRBV6-5 and J is TRBJ2-7; TRBD2 matches at 7 bases. This CDR3 contains 13 residues. Per the germline V gene, CDR1 is MNHEY and CDR2 is SVGAGI. V was clipped by 6 bases and J by 1 base; unmatched bases: 3. The CDR3 region is CASRASGSYEQYF. CDR3 bases: TGTGCCAGCAGGGCTAGCGGATCCTACGAGCAGTACTTC.

This sequence joins TRBV2 and TRBJ2-1; possibly TRBD1 for D (6 bases). Germline V CDR1 and CDR2: SNHLY, FYNNEI. Trimming removed 4 bases from V and 10 bases from J, with 14 bases in between. This CDR3 is 13 amino acids long. CDR3 in DNA: TGTGCCAGCAGTGTCCAGTCCAGGGGAGAGCAGTTCTTC. It specifies CASSVQSRGEQFF. The full variable domain, completed using reference TRBV2 and TRBJ2-1, is EPEVTQTPSHQVTQMGQEVILRCVPISNHLYFYWYRQILGQKVEFLVSFYNNEISEKSEIFDDQFSVERPDGSNFTLKIRSTKLEDSAMYFCASSVQSRGEQFFGPGTRLTVL.

The gene calls are TRBV28 and TRBJ2-1; D gene uncertain. Trimming left V 6 bases short and J 7 bases short, with 4 bases between. Germline-derived CDR1 and CDR2 are MDHEN and SYDVKM. CDR3 size: 10 residues. The CDR3 sequence: CASRRNEQFF. CDR3 coding DNA: TGTGCCAGCAGGCGGAATGAGCAGTTCTTC.

The chain employs TRBV19 and TRBJ1-4, with a tentative D call TRBD1 (5 bases). The V gene lost 6 bases and the J gene lost 8 bases, with 13 bases spanning the gap. The germline CDR1 and CDR2 sequences are LNHDA and SQIVND (reference sequence). CDR3 length equals 13 residues. CDR3 protein: CASSPDQGEKLFF. For the CDR3, the DNA is TGTGCCAGTAGCCCCGATCAGGGCGAAAAACTGTTTTTT.

This clone was seen only once. In DNA, the CDR3 is TGTGCCAGCAGTCCCCGGGACAACAATGAGCAGTTCTTC. It is translated as CASSPRDNNEQFF. The chain uses TRBV6-2 or TRBV6-3 and TRBJ2-1; D may be TRBD1 (6 bases). The CDR3 contains 13 residues. V shed 5 bases and J shed 5 bases, with 10 bases lying between them. Germline values: CDR1 MNHEY, CDR2 SVGEGT.

In its sample, this clone was seen a few times. J is TRBJ2-2 and V is TRBV6-5; 7 nucleotides agree with TRBD1. Unmatched junction bases numbered 6, after V lost 2 bases and J lost 6 bases. The CDR3 extends over 15 amino acids. CDR1 and CDR2 from the germline V gene are MNHEY and SVGAGI. CDR3 sequence reads: CASSYEPRGSGELFF. Written as DNA, the CDR3 is TGTGCCAGCAGTTACGAGCCCAGGGGGTCCGGGGAGCTGTTTTTT.

The chain recombines TRBV21-1 with TRBJ2-5; the table's D call, TRBD2, has no DNA check behind it. TRBV21-1 is labeled a pseudogene. The CDR3 is 12 amino acids. DNA for the CDR3: TGTGCCAGCCCCACGGTCCAAGAGACCCAGTACTTC. Its protein product is CASPTVQETQYF.

This clone was found once. The gene calls are TRBV4-1 and TRBJ1-5, with D unresolved. The germline V gene encodes CDR1 MGHRA and CDR2 YSYEKL. This CDR3 has 14 residues. The ends were cut back, 3 bases at V and 1 base at J, with 7 bases in the middle. The CDR3 DNA reads as TGCGCCAGCAGCCAGACAAACAGCAATCAGCCCCAGCATTTT. Translation gives CASSQTNSNQPQHF.

This chain uses TRBV11-1 with TRBJ2-5, with 8 bases matching TRBD1. Germline values: CDR1 SGHAT, CDR2 FQDESV (reference sequence). The CDR3 extends over 14 amino acids. V gave up 6 bases and J gave up 5 bases; unmatched junction bases: 8. The CDR3 spells CASSQDRGRETQYF. The CDR3 region has the DNA TGTGCCAGCAGTCAAGACAGGGGCAGGGAGACCCAGTACTTC.

The V gene is TRBV3-1 (or the pseudogene TRBV3-2), the J gene TRBJ1-6, with a tentative D call TRBD1 (5 bases). Germline V gene lookup returns CDR1 LGHDT and CDR2 YNNKEL (reference sequence). This CDR3 spans 15 amino acids. Trimming pared 1 base from V and 7 bases from J, leaving 11 bases between. CDR3 sequence: CASSQGAQGNSPLHF. The DNA for the CDR3 is TGTGCCAGCAGCCAAGGAGCCCAGGGAAATTCACCCCTCCACTTT.

This chain connects TRBV7-6 to TRBJ1-3, with D possibly TRBD1 on 6 matching bases. Germline V gene data show CDR1 as SGHVS and CDR2 as FNYEAQ. The germline V and J ends were trimmed by 0 bases and 4 bases, with 10 bases remaining between them. This CDR3 spans 15 amino acids. CDR3 DNA sequence: TGTGCCAGCAGCTTAGCGACCGGGACAGGAAACACCATATATTTT. It codes for CASSLATGTGNTIYF.

V gene TRBV6-5 combines with J gene TRBJ2-3; 8 bases line up with TRBD1. This CDR3 has 14 residues. V shed 3 bases, J shed 8 bases, and the junction held 7 bases outside the gene matches. In germline, CDR1 is MNHEY, CDR2 SVGAGI. The CDR3 sequence: CASSYGQGGRTQYF. In DNA form, the CDR3 reads TGTGCCAGCAGTTATGGACAGGGCGGACGTACGCAGTATTTT.

This clone came up once. This chain connects TRBV2 to TRBJ2-1; 8 nucleotides agree with TRBD2. The CDR3 runs 15 residues. V was pared by 1 base and J by 9 bases, with 8 bases of the junction left unmatched. Germline values: CDR1 SNHLY, CDR2 FYNNEI. CDR3 coding DNA: TGTGCCAGCAGTGAAGGGCTAGCGGGTCGGGGTGAGCAGTTCTTC. Residues: CASSEGLAGRGEQFF. The whole variable domain, filled in from reference TRBV2 and TRBJ2-1, reads EPEVTQTPSHQVTQMGQEVILRCVPISNHLYFYWYRQILGQKVEFLVSFYNNEISEKSEIFDDQFSVERPDGSNFTLKIRSTKLEDSAMYFCASSEGLAGRGEQFFGPGTRLTVL.

This clone was recorded at least ten times. The chain is built from TRBV7-2 and TRBJ2-7, with D possibly matching TRBD1 (5 bases). Germline V CDR1 and CDR2: SGHTA, FQGNSA. The CDR3 sequence is 14 residues long. V was pared by 5 bases and J by 3 bases, with 14 bases between. CDR3 in amino acids: CASSEVQGFYEQYF. For the CDR3, the DNA is TGTGCCAGCAGCGAGGTGCAGGGTTTCTACGAGCAGTACTTC.

This clone has only a few counts. The V gene is TRBV3-1 (or the pseudogene TRBV3-2), the J gene TRBJ2-2; 9 positions agree with TRBD2. Looked up from germline, CDR1 is LGHDT and CDR2 is YNNKEL (reference sequence). Trimming took 10 bases from V and 4 from J; bases not matched to a gene: 16. The CDR3 length is 17 residues. The CDR3 DNA follows: TGTGCCACCCGCGCGGGGCGGGGGGGCCGGGGCACCGGGGAGCTGTTTTTT. Translation gives CATRAGRGGRGTGELFF.

The table lists this clone with a few counts. Its ends do not fully match the called genes, so a read error is possible. This chain connects TRBV30 to TRBJ1-2, with 8 nucleotides matching TRBD1. The germline V gene encodes CDR1 GTSNPN and CDR2 SVGIG (reference sequence). The CDR3 totals 11 residues. The CDR3 region is CAWSVAGQVDF. CDR3 DNA: TGTGCCTGGAGTGTTGCGGGACAGGTCGATTTC.

This rearrangement joins TRBV5-8 to TRBJ2-6; TRBD1 matches 7 bases. J gave up 0 bases and V 4 bases, and 7 bases lay outside the gene matches. The germline CDR1 and CDR2 sequences are SGHTS and YDEGEE. The CDR3 extends over 17 amino acids. The chain's CDR3 is CASSTGTVYSGANVLTF. The CDR3 coding sequence is TGTGCCAGCAGCACCGGGACAGTTTACTCTGGGGCCAACGTCCTGACTTTC.

The J gene is TRBJ2-1, the V gene TRBV9, with 10 nucleotides matching TRBD1. CDR3 length: 13 residues. Germline V lookup: CDR1 SGDLS, CDR2 YYNGEE. The V and J ends lost 5 bases and 9 bases, in that order; junction bases with no gene match: 5. The CDR3: CASRRQGAGEQFF. The CDR3 coding sequence is TGTGCCAGCAGGAGACAGGGGGCAGGTGAGCAGTTCTTC.